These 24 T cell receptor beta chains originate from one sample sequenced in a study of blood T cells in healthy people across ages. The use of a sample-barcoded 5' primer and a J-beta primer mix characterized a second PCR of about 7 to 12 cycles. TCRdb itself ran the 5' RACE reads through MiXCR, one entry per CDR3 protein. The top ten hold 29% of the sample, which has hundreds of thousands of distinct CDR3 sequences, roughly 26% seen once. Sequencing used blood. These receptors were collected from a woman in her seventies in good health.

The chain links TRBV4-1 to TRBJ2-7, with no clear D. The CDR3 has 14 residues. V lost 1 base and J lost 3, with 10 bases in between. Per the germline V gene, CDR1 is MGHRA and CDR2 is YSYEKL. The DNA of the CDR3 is TGCGCCAGCAGCCAAGTGTACTCAGGCTACGAGCAGTACTTC. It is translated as CASSQVYSGYEQYF.

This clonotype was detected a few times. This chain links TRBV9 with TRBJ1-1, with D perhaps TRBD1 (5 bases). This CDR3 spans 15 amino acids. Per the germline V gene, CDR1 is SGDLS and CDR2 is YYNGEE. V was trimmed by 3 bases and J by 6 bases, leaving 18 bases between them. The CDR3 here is CASSASRVGGSEAFF. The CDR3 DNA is TGTGCCAGCAGCGCCTCCAGGGTGGGAGGGTCTGAAGCTTTCTTT.

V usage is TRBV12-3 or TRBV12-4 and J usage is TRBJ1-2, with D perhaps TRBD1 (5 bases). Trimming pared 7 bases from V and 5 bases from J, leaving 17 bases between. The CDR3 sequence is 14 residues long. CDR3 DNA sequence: TGTGCCAGCACCAGGGACGGAAGAGGATATGGCTACACCTTC. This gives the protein CASTRDGRGYGYTF.

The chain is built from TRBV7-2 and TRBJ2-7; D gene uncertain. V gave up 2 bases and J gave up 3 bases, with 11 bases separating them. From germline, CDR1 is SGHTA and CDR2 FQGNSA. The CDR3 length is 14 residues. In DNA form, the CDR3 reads TGTGCCAGCAGCTTATCTAGGGATTACTACGAGCAGTACTTC. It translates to CASSLSRDYYEQYF.

In DNA form, the CDR3 reads TGCGCCAGCAGCTTCCAGGGGGGCGCTAAGGACACTGAAGCTTTCTTT. Its translation: CASSFQGGAKDTEAFF. The J gene is TRBJ1-1, the V gene TRBV5-1, with 7 bases identical to TRBD1. This CDR3 spans 16 amino acids. CDR1 is SGHRS and CDR2 is YFSETQ in the germline V gene. V gave up 2 bases and J gave up 3 bases; unmatched junction bases: 10.

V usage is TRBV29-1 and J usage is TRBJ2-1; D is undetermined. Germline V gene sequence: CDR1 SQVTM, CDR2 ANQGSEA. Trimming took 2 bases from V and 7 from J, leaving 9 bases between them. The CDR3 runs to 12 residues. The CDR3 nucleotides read TGCAGCGTTGAAAGCGTACAGAATGAGCAGTTCTTC. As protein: CSVESVQNEQFF.

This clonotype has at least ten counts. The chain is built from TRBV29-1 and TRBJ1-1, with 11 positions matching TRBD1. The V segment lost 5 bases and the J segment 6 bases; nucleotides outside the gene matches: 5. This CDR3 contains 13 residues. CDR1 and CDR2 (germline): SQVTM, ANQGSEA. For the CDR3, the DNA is TGCAGCGTTCCGGGACAGGGGGGGGCTGAAGCTTTCTTT. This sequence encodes CSVPGQGGAEAFF.

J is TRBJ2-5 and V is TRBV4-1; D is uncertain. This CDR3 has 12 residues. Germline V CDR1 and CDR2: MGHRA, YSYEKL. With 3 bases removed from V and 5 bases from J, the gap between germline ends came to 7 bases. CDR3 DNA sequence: TGCGCCAGCAGCCATGTGTTGGAGACCCAGTACTTC. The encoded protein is CASSHVLETQYF.

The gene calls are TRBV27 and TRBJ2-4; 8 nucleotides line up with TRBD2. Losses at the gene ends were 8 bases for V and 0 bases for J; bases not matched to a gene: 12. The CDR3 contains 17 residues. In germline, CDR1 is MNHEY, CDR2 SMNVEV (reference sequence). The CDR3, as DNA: TGTGCCAGCGGCATCTTAACGGGAGGGCTAGCCAAAAACATTCAGTACTTC. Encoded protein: CASGILTGGLAKNIQYF.

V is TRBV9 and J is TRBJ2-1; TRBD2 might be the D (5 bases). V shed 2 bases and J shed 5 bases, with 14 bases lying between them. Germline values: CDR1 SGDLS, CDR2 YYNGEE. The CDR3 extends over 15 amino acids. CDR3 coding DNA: TGTGCCAGCAGCGTGACTACTGGGAACAACAATGAGCAGTTCTTC. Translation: CASSVTTGNNNEQFF. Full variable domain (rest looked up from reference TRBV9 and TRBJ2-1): DSGVTQTPKHLITATGQRVTLRCSPRSGDLSVYWYQQSLDQGLQFLIQYYNGEERAKGNILERFSAQQFPDLHSELNLSSLELGDSALYFCASSVTTGNNNEQFFGPGTRLTVL.

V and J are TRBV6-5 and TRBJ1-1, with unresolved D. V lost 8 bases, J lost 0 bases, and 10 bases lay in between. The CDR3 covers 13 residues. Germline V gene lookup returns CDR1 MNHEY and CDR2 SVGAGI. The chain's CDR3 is CASSRKMNTEAFF. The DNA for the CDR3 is TGTGCCAGCTCTCGTAAGATGAACACTGAAGCTTTCTTT.

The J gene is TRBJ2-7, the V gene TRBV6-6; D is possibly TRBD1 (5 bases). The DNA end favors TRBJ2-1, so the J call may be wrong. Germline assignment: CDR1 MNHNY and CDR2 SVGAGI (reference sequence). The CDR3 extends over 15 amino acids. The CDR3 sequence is CASSYSPRVDNEQFF. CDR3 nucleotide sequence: TGTGCCAGCAGTTACTCTCCCAGGGTGGACAATGAGCAGTTCTTC.

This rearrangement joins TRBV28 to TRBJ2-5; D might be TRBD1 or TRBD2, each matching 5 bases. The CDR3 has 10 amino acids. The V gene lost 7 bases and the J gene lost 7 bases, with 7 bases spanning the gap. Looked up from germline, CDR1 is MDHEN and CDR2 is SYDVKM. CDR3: CASKGRTQYF. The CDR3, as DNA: TGTGCCAGCAAGGGGAGGACCCAGTACTTC.

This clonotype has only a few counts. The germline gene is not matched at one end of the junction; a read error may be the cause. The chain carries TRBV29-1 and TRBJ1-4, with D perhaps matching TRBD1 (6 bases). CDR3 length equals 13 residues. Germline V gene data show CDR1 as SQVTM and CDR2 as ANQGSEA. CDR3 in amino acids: CGVALGAGEKLFF. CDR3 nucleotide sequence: TGCGGCGTTGCTCTGGGGGCGGGTGAAAAACTGTTTTTT.

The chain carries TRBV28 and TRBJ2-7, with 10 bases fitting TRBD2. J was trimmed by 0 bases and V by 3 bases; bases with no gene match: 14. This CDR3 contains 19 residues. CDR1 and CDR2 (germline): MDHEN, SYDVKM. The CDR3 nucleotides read TGTGCCAGCAGTTTTTCCCCCCTCTCTTCTAGCGGGAGCTCCTACGAGCAGTACTTC. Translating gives CASSFSPLSSSGSSYEQYF.

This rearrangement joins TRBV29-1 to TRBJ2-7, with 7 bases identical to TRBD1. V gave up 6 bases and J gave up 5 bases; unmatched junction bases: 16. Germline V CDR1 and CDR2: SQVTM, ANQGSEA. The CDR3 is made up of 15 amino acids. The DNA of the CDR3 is TGCAGCGTAAACGATAAAACACTAGGGGGCCACGAGCAGTACTTC. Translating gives CSVNDKTLGGHEQYF.

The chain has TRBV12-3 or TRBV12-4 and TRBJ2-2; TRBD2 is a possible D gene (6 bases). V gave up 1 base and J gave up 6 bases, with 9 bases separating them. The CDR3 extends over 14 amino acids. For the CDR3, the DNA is TGTGCCAGCAGTTTAGATGCGGGACCCGGGGAGCTGTTTTTT. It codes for CASSLDAGPGELFF.

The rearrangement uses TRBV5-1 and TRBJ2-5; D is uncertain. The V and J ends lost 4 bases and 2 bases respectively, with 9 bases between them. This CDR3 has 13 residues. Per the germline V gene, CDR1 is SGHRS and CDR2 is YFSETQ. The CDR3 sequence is CASSPLGQETQYF. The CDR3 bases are TGCGCCAGCAGCCCCCTGGGGCAAGAGACCCAGTACTTC.

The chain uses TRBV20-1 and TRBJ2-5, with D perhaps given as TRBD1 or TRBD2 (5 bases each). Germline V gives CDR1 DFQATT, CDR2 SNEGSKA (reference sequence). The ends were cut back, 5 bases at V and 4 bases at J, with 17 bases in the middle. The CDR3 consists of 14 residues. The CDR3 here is CSAERPGPRETQYF. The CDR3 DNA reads TGCAGTGCTGAACGACCGGGGCCTAGAGAGACCCAGTACTTC.

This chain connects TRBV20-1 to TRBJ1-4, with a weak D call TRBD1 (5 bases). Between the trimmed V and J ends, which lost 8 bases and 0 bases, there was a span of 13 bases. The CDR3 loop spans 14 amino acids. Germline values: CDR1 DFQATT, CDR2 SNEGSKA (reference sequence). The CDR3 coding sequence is TGCAGTACTCGGCCAGGGACAACTAATGAAAAACTGTTTTTT. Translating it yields CSTRPGTTNEKLFF.

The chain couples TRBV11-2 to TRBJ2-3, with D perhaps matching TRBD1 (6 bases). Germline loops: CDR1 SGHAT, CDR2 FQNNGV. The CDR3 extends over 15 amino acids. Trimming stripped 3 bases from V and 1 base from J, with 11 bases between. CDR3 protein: CASSFTRGGTDTQYF. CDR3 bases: TGTGCCAGCAGCTTCACCAGGGGTGGCACAGATACGCAGTATTTT.

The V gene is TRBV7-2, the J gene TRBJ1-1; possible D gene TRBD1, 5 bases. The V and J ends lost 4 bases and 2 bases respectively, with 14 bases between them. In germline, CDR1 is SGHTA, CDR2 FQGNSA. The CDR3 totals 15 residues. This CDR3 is CASSSKMTANTEAFF. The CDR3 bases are TGTGCCAGCAGCTCGAAAATGACAGCCAACACTGAAGCTTTCTTT.

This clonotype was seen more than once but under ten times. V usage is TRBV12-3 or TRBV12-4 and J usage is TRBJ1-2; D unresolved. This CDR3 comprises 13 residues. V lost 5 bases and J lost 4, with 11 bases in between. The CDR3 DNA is TGTGCCAGCAGTCCACAGTTGGGCTATGGCTACACCTTC. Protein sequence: CASSPQLGYGYTF.

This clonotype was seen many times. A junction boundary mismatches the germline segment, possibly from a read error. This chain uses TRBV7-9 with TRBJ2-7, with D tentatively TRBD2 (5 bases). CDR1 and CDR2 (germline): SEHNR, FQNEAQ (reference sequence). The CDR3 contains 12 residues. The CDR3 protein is CASSLAGSLQYF. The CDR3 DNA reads TGTGCCAGCAGCCTAGCCGGTAGTTTGCAGTACTTC.